This TCR beta chain comes out of a study of Ad26.COV2.S vaccination and SARS-CoV-2 variants. Study summary: Participant was drawn from the COV1001 Ad26.COV2.S trial arm.

Profiled with immunoSEQ multiplex PCR; TCRdb holds only in-frame clones, not every one. The data hold 200,000 to 300,000 clones, with over 75% observed a single time. Regarding treatment: 15 to 20 received Ad26.COV2.S at low or high dose, single or two shots; 5 received placebo; per-sample allocation not given. Repertoires come from day 63 after the first vaccine or placebo injection. An Ad26 vector expressing Wuhan-strain SARS-CoV-2 spike constituted the vaccine. With regard to this clone: The antigen remains unidentified.

Germline lookup yields CDR1 MDHEN and CDR2 SYDVKM. This CDR3 is 14 amino acids long. V gave up 7 bases and J gave up 5 bases; unmatched junction bases: 8. Study-level results: It is possible that the TCR breadth and depth analyses underestimated the total T cell responses.

The starting material was peripheral blood, obtained in a trial of Ad26.COV2.S vaccine versus placebo. The chain links TRBV28 to TRBJ2-7; TRBD1 aligns across 10 bases. The TCR was taken from a person between 18 and 65 years old who received the Ad26.COV2.S COVID-19 vaccine or a placebo. CDR3 bases: TGTGCCAGCATCAAGACAGGGGGCATAGACGAGCAGTACTTC. It yields the protein CASIKTGGIDEQYF.